This T cell receptor (beta chain) is from a study of T-cell memory formation after mild COVID-19. Study in general: TCR clustering was largely donor specific.

General study results and limits: Most CD4+ clones that shrank were in CM and EM, while CD8+ ones turned up in EMRA.

Constant-segment primers and 5'RACE yielded cDNA libraries for TCR alpha and TCR beta, each carrying sample barcodes and UMIs. A single record per CDR3 protein comes from TCRdb applying MiXCR to the 5' RACE reads. The data show more than 75,000 distinct CDR3 sequences, approximately 15% seen once. CDR1 MNHEY and CDR2 SMNVEV come from the germline V gene (reference sequence). V shed 2 bases and J shed 1 base, with 9 bases lying between them. CDR3 length equals 15 residues. As regards this clonotype: Its cognate antigen is unknown.

This chain links TRBV27 with TRBJ1-5; D call uncertain. This receptor was obtained from an adult woman who had mild COVID-19 (a few samples of this study predate the infection). Cell type and time point are not known. Material for sequencing was PBMCs or a T cell subset sorted from them (not recorded which). The CDR3 loop reads CASSLRPASNQPQHF. The CDR3 DNA sequence: TGTGCCAGCAGTTTACGACCAGCGAGCAATCAGCCCCAGCATTTT.